This TCR beta chain was profiled in a study of identical twins. Note on this clonotype: Its cognate antigen is unknown.

The authors used template switching to add a universal primer site and gave cDNA unique molecular identifiers. TCRdb re-called the 5' RACE reads with MiXCR, one entry per CDR3 protein. The sample lists around 510,000 distinct CDR3 sequences; approximately 15% were seen once. Findings and caveats of the study: It was cross-sectional statistical analysis, not following the same donors, that the conclusions relied on. Zero-insertion findings could be partly confounded by invariant cells (MAIT and iNKT cells). Whereas memory repertoires showed no such difference, abundant cord blood beta clonotypes carried fewer insertions.

From germline, CDR1 is KGHDR and CDR2 SFDVKD. After removal of 7 bases from V and 5 bases from J, the junction contained 5 bases not matched to a gene. The CDR3 sequence is 15 residues long. A further study also used this sample, focusing on yellow fever vaccine responses in identical twins.

Material for sequencing was CD4+ T cells sorted from blood. The gene calls are TRBV24-1 and TRBJ2-2; 11 bases match TRBD1. The clonotype comes from a woman between 18 and 29 years old in good health. DNA of the CDR3: TGTGCCACCAGGGGGACAGGGGGAAATACCGGGGAGCTGTTTTTT. This encodes CATRGTGGNTGELFF.